The 4 T cell receptor beta chains below were found in one sample sequenced in a study of T cells after yellow fever vaccination. TCRdb fed the 5' RACE reads into MiXCR, producing one record per CDR3 protein. The sample includes fewer than 450,000 distinct CDR3 sequences, about 4% of them seen just once. Sequencing was performed on PBMCs, taken 5 days after the yellow fever booster vaccination. These receptors all come from a man between 18 and 35 years old who received the YFV17D yellow fever vaccine.

The rearrangement joins TRBV29-1 to TRBJ2-1; D unresolved. V lost 4 bases, J lost 9 bases, and 16 bases lay in between. Germline V CDR1 and CDR2: SQVTM, ANQGSEA. CDR3 length: 13 residues. The CDR3 loop reads CSVGMGQYSEQFF. In nucleotides, the CDR3 is TGCAGCGTTGGGATGGGCCAGTATAGTGAGCAGTTCTTC.

This clonotype appeared a few times. The chain employs TRBV20-1 and TRBJ2-1, with D possibly TRBD1 on 6 matching bases. Trimming cost V 3 bases and J 3 bases, with 15 bases left between them. CDR3 size: 15 residues. CDR1 DFQATT and CDR2 SNEGSKA come from the germline V gene (reference sequence). The CDR3 region is CSASGGHSGYNEQFF. CDR3 nucleotide sequence: TGCAGTGCTAGTGGGGGCCACAGCGGCTACAATGAGCAGTTCTTC.

This clonotype was counted many times. The J gene is TRBJ1-3, the V gene TRBV6-2 or TRBV6-3, with D perhaps TRBD1 (6 bases). The CDR3 runs to 16 residues. Germline values: CDR1 MNHEY, CDR2 SVGEGT. Trimming stripped 4 bases from V and 0 bases from J, with 13 bases between. The CDR3, as DNA: TGTGCCAGCAGTTTGGACGGACAGATCTCTGGAAACACCATATATTTT. It specifies CASSLDGQISGNTIYF.

This clonotype was seen ten or more times. The chain uses TRBV20-1 and TRBJ2-2, with D uncertain. V lost 6 bases and J 0 bases, leaving 5 bases between the germline ends. Germline V lookup: CDR1 DFQATT, CDR2 SNEGSKA (reference sequence). The CDR3 extends over 12 amino acids. The CDR3 loop reads CSAGTNTGELFF. CDR3 DNA sequence: TGCAGTGCGGGGACGAACACCGGGGAGCTGTTTTTT.